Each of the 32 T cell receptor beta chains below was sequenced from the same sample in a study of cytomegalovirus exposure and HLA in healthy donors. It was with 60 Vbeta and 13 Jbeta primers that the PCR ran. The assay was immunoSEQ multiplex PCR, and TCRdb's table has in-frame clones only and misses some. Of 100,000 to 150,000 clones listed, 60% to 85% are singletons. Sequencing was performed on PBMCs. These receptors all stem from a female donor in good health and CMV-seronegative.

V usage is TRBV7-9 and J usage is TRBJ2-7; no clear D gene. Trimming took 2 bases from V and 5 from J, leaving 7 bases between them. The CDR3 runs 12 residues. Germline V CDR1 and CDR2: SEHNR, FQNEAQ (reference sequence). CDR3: CASSLSHDEQYF. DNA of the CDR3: TGTGCCAGCAGCTTAAGCCACGACGAGCAGTACTTC. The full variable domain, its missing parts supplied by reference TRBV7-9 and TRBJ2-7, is DTGVSQNPRHKITKRGQNVTFRCDPISEHNRLYWYRQTLGQGPEFLTYFQNEAQLEKSRLLSDRFSAERPKGSFSTLEIQRTEQGDSAMYLCASSLSHDEQYFGPGTRLTVT.

CDR3 amino acids: CASSQGQQFYGYTF. In DNA form, the CDR3 reads TGTGCCAGCAGCCAAGGACAACAGTTCTATGGCTACACCTTC. This sequence joins TRBV4-2 and TRBJ1-2; D ambiguous. V lost 1 base, J lost 4 bases, and 10 bases lay in between. Germline CDR1 and CDR2: LGHNA and YNFKEQ. This CDR3 is built from 14 residues.

The CDR3 protein is CASSIQGNHEQYF. In nucleotides, the CDR3 is TGTGCCAGTAGTATCCAGGGGAACCACGAGCAGTACTTC. V and J are TRBV19 and TRBJ2-7; tentatively, D is TRBD1 (6 bases). Germline V gene sequence: CDR1 LNHDA, CDR2 SQIVND (reference sequence). The CDR3 has 13 residues. Deletions cut 3 bases from V and 5 bases from J, with 11 bases between.

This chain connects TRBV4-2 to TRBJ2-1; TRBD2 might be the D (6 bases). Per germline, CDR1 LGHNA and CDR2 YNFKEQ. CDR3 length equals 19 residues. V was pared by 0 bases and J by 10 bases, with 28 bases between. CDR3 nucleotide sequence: TGTGCCAGCAGCCAAGACGGAAGTTGGCTTAGCGGAGGCCATCGGGAGCAGTTCTTC. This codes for CASSQDGSWLSGGHREQFF.

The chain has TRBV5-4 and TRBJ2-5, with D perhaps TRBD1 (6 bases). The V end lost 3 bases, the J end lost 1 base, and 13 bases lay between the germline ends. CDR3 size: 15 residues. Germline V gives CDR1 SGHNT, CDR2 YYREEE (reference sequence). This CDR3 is CASSSPDRSQETQYF. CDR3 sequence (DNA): TGTGCCAGCAGCTCACCAGACAGGTCCCAAGAGACCCAGTACTTC.

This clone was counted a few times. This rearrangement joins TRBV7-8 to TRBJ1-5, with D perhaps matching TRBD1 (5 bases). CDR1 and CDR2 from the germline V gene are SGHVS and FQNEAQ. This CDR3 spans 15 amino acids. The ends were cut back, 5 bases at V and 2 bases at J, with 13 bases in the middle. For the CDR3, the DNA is TGTGCCAGCAGCCCCAGGGATTTTGGCAATCAGCCCCAGCATTTT. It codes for CASSPRDFGNQPQHF.

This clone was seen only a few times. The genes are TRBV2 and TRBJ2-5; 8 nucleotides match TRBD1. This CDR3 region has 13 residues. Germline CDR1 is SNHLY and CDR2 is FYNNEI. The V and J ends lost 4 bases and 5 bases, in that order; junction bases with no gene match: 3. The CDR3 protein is CASSADRDETQYF. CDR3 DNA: TGTGCCAGCAGTGCGGACAGGGACGAGACCCAGTACTTC.

The CDR3 here is CAWSYRQGSNQPQHF. The CDR3 DNA reads as TGTGCCTGGAGTTACCGACAGGGGAGCAATCAGCCCCAGCATTTT. This sequence joins TRBV30 and TRBJ1-5, with 8 bases aligning to TRBD1. The CDR3 is 15 residues long. V was clipped by 2 bases and J by 1 base; unmatched bases: 4. Germline-derived CDR1 and CDR2 are GTSNPN and SVGIG (reference sequence).

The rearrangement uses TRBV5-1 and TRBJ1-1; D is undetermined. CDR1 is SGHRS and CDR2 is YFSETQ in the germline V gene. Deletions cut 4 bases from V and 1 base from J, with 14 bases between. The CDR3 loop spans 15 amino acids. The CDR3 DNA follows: TGCGCCAGCAGCCCGGTTTTACAGAGGAACACTGAAGCTTTCTTT. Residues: CASSPVLQRNTEAFF.

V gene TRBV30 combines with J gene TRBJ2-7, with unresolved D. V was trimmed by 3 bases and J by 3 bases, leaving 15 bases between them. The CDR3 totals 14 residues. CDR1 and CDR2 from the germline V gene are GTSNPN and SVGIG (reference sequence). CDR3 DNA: TGTGCCTGGAGAAGGCAGGCGCTCGGCTACGAGCAGTACTTC. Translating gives CAWRRQALGYEQYF.

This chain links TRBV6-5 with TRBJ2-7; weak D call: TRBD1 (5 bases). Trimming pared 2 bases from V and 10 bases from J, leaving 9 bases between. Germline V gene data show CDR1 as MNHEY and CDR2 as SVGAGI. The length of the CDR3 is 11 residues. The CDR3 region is CASSYQGVQYF. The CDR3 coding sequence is TGTGCCAGCAGTTACCAGGGTGTCCAGTACTTC.

The CDR3 loop reads CASRLGQSYGYTF. In nucleotides, the CDR3 is TGTGCCAGCAGACTTGGACAGTCCTATGGCTACACCTTC. This chain uses TRBV28 with TRBJ1-2; tentative D call: TRBD1 (6 bases). Between the trimmed V and J ends, which lost 6 bases and 4 bases, there was a span of 12 bases. The CDR3 sequence is 13 residues long. CDR1 and CDR2 (germline): MDHEN, SYDVKM.

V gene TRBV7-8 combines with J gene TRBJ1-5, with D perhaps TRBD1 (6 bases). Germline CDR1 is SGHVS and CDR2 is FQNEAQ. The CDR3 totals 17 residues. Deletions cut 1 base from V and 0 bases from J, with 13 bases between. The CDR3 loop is CASSLGQVAYSNQPQHF. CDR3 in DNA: TGTGCCAGCAGCTTAGGACAGGTCGCATATAGCAATCAGCCCCAGCATTTT.

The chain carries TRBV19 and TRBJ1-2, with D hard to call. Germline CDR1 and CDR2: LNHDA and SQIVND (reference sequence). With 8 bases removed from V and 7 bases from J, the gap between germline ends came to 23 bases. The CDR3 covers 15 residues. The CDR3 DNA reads TGTGCCAGTCATTCGACGACGGACTGGCCAGGTGGCTACACCTTC. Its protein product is CASHSTTDWPGGYTF.

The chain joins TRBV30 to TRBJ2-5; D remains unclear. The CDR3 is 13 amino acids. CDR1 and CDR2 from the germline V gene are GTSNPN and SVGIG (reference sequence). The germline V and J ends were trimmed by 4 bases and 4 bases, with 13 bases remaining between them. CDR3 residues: CAWTTGAGETQYF. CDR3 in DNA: TGTGCCTGGACCACTGGAGCTGGAGAGACCCAGTACTTC. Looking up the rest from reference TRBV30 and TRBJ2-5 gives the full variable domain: SQTIHQWPATLVQPVGSPLSLECTVEGTSNPNLYWYRQAAGRGLQLLFYSVGIGQISSEVPQNLSASRPQDRQFILSSKKLLLSDSGFYLCAWTTGAGETQYFGPGTRLLVL.

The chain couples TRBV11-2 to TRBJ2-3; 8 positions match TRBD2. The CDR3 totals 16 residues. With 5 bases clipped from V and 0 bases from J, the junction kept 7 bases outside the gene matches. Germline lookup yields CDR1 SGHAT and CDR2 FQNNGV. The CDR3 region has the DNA TGTGCCAGCAGCCCCCGACTAGCGTCTAGCACAGATACGCAGTATTTT. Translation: CASSPRLASSTDTQYF.

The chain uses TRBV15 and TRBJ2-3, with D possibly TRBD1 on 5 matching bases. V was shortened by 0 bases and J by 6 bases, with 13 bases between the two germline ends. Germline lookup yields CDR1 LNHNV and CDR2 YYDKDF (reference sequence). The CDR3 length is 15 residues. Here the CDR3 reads CATSRDRGVTDTQYF. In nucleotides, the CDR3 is TGTGCCACCAGCAGAGATAGGGGTGTCACGGATACGCAGTATTTT.

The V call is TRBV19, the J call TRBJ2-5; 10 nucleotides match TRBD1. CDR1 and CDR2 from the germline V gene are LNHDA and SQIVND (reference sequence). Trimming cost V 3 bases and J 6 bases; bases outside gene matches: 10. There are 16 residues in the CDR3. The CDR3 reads CASSIRGTGVLQTQYF. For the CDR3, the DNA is TGTGCCAGTAGTATCCGGGGGACAGGGGTCCTCCAGACCCAGTACTTC.

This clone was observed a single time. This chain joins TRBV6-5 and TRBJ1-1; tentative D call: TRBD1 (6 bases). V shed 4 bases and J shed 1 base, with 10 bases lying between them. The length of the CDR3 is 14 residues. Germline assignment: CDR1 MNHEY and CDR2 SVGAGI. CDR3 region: CASSSPTGNTEAFF. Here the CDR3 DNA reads TGTGCCAGCAGTTCCCCGACAGGGAACACTGAAGCTTTCTTT.

In DNA form, the CDR3 reads TGCGCCAGCAGCTTAGCGGGAGGGGCCTACAATGAGCAGTTCTTC. Its translation is CASSLAGGAYNEQFF. The chain links TRBV5-1 to TRBJ2-1; 10 bases are shared with TRBD2. This CDR3 is 15 amino acids long. V was pared by 2 bases and J by 2 bases, with 1 base of the junction left unmatched. From germline, CDR1 is SGHRS and CDR2 YFSETQ.

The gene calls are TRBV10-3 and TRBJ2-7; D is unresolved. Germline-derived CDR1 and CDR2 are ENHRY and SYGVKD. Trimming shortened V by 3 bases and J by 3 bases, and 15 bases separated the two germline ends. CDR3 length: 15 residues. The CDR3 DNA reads TGTGCCATCAGTGATTCGACCGTGCAGGACTACGAGCAGTACTTC. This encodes CAISDSTVQDYEQYF.

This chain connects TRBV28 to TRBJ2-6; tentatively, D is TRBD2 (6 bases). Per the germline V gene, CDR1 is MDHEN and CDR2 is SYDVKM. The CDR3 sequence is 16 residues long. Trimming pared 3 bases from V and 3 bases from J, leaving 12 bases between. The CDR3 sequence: CASSFGREVGANVLTF. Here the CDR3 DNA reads TGTGCCAGCAGTTTTGGGCGGGAAGTTGGGGCCAACGTCCTGACTTTC.

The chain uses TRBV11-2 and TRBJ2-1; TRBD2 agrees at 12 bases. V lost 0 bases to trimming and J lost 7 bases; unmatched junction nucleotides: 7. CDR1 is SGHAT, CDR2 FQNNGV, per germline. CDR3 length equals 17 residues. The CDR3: CASSLELLAGGKNEQFF. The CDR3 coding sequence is TGTGCCAGCAGCTTAGAGTTACTAGCGGGGGGAAAAAATGAGCAGTTCTTC.

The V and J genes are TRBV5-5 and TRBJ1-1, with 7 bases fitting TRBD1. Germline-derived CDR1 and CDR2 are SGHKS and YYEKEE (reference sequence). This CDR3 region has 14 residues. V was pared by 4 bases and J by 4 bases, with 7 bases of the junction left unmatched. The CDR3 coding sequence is TGTGCCAGCAGCCCGCCCTACAGGGGCACTGAAGCTTTCTTT. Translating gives CASSPPYRGTEAFF.

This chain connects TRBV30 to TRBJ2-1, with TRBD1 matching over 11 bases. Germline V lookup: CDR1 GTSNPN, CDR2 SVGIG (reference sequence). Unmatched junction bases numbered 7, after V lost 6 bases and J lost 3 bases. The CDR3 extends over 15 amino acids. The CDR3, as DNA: TGTGCCTGCGGGACAGGGGGATCCTTCTACAATGAGCAGTTCTTC. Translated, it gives CACGTGGSFYNEQFF.

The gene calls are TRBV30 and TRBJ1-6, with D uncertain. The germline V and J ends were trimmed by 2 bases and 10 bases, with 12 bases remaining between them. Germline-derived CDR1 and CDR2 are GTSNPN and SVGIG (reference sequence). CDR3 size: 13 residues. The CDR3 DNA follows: TGTGCCTGGAGTATGAGGGAAGCCTCACCCCTCCACTTT. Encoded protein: CAWSMREASPLHF.

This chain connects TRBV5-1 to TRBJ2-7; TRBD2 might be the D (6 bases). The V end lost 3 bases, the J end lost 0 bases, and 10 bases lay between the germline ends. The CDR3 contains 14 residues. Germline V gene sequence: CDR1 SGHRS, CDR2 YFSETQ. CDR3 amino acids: CASSWDSLSYEQYF. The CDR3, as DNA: TGCGCCAGCAGCTGGGACTCCCTCTCCTACGAGCAGTACTTC.

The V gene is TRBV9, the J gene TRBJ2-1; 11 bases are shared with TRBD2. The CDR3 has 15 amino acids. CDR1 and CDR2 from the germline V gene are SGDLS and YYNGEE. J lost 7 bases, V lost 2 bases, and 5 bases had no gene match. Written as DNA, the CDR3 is TGTGCCAGCAGCGTGGGGACTAGCGGCAAAAATGAGCAGTTCTTC. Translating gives CASSVGTSGKNEQFF.

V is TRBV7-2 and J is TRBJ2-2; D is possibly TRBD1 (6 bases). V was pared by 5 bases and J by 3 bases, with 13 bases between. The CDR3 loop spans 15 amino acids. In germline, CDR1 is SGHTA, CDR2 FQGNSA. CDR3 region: CASSLRQDHTGELFF. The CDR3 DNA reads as TGTGCCAGCAGCCTAAGACAGGATCACACCGGGGAGCTGTTTTTT.

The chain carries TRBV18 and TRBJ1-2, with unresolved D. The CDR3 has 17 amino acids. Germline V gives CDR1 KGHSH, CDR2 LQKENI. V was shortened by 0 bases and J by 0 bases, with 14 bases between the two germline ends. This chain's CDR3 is CASSPPRALQANYGYTF. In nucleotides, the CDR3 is TGTGCCAGCTCACCACCGAGGGCCCTACAAGCTAACTATGGCTACACCTTC.

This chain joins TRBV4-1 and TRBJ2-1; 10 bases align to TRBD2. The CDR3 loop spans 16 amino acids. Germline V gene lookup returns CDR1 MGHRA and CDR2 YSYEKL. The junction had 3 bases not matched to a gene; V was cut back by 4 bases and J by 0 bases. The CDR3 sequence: CASSRLAGVSYNEQFF. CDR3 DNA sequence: TGCGCCAGCAGCCGACTAGCGGGCGTCTCCTACAATGAGCAGTTCTTC.

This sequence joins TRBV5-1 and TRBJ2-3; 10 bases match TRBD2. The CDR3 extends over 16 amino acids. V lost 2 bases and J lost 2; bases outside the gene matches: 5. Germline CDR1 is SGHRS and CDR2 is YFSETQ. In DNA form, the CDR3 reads TGCGCCAGCAGCTTCAGCGGGGGGGCCCTCACAGATACGCAGTATTTT. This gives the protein CASSFSGGALTDTQYF.